One sample yielded the 10 T cell receptor beta chains listed below, sequenced in a study of radiation and T cells in renal cell carcinoma. Stated time point: baseline pretreatment blood. Stated treatment: 15 Gy SBRT to primary tumor, nephrectomy 4 weeks later. The repertoire was sequenced with immunoSEQ multiplex PCR; TCRdb's copy has only in-frame clones and lacks some. The profile shows about 150,000 clones, 70% to 90% of them singletons. Sequencing was performed on blood, taken from a patient whose treatment included radiotherapy and nephrectomy. These receptors all stem from a woman aged 45-60 years with renal cell carcinoma.

This sequence joins TRBV6-1 and TRBJ2-7; D unresolved. Germline V lookup: CDR1 MNHNS, CDR2 SASEGT. The V end lost 2 bases, the J end lost 2 bases, and 10 bases lay between the germline ends. The CDR3 sequence is 14 residues long. CDR3 in amino acids: CASSETGRTYEQYF. CDR3 DNA sequence: TGTGCCAGCAGTGAAACGGGCAGAACCTACGAGCAGTACTTC.

This chain joins TRBV5-6 and TRBJ2-2; the D gene is possibly TRBD2 (5 bases). Trimming removed 4 bases from V and 6 bases from J, with 13 bases in between. Per the germline V gene, CDR1 is SGHDT and CDR2 is YYEEEE. The CDR3 runs 14 residues. The CDR3 region has the DNA TGTGCCAGCAGCCAGTCCGGGGTTTCCGGGGAGCTGTTTTTT. It is translated as CASSQSGVSGELFF. The full variable domain, with the rest looked up from reference TRBV5-6 and TRBJ2-2, is DAGVTQSPTHLIKTRGQQVTLRCSPKSGHDTVSWYQQALGQGPQFIFQYYEEEERQRGNFPDRFSGHQFPNYSSELNVNALLLGDSALYLCASSQSGVSGELFFGEGSRLTVL.

This chain links TRBV19 with TRBJ1-6; D might be TRBD1 (5 bases). Germline CDR1 LNHDA, CDR2 SQIVND (reference sequence). V was clipped by 3 bases and J by 7 bases, with 10 bases between them. This CDR3 is 14 amino acids long. The DNA of the CDR3 is TGTGCCAGTAGTATTACTAGGGGAAATTCACCCCTCCACTTT. Translating gives CASSITRGNSPLHF. The variable domain in full, with the rest retrieved from reference TRBV19 and TRBJ1-6, is DGGITQSPKYLFRKEGQNVTLSCEQNLNHDAMYWYRQDPGQGLRLIYYSQIVNDFQKGDIAEGYSVSREKKESFPLTVTSAQKNPTAFYLCASSITRGNSPLHFGNGTRLTVT.

The rearrangement joins TRBV29-1 to TRBJ1-5, with D uncertain. The CDR3 contains 12 residues. Germline CDR1 and CDR2: SQVTM and ANQGSEA. The germline V and J ends were trimmed by 5 bases and 4 bases, with 9 bases remaining between them. This CDR3 is CSVSDGNQPQHF. The CDR3 DNA is TGCAGCGTTTCGGACGGGAATCAGCCCCAGCATTTT.

V usage is TRBV19 and J usage is TRBJ1-4; the D is unclear. The V end was cut by 8 bases, the J end by 3 bases, with 10 bases between. The germline CDR1 and CDR2 sequences are LNHDA and SQIVND (reference sequence). The CDR3 sequence is 13 residues long. This chain's CDR3 is CASHRRANEKLFF. The CDR3 DNA sequence: TGTGCCAGTCATAGGAGAGCTAATGAAAAACTGTTTTTT.

This chain uses TRBV7-3 with TRBJ2-1; tentatively, D is TRBD1 (5 bases). Germline assignment: CDR1 SGHTA and CDR2 FQGTGA. The CDR3 has 11 residues. Between the trimmed V and J ends, which lost 8 bases and 6 bases, there was a span of 8 bases. The CDR3 DNA reads TGTGCCAGCCAGGGCGGCAATGAGCAGTTCTTC. Encoded protein: CASQGGNEQFF.

The genes are TRBV7-6 and TRBJ2-1; 7 positions match TRBD2. V dropped 6 bases and J dropped 6; count of bases not matched to a gene: 11. The length of the CDR3 is 15 residues. The V gene's germline CDR1 is SGHVS and CDR2 FNYEAQ. Written as DNA, the CDR3 is TGTGCCAGCAGTTTTTATCGGGGGGAGGGCAATGAGCAGTTCTTC. It yields the protein CASSFYRGEGNEQFF. The entire variable domain, with the rest obtained from reference TRBV7-6 and TRBJ2-1, is as follows: GAGVSQSPRYKVTKRGQDVALRCDPISGHVSLYWYRQALGQGPEFLTYFNYEAQQDKSGLPNDRFSAERPEGSISTLTIQRTEQRDSAMYRCASSFYRGEGNEQFFGPGTRLTVL.

The rearrangement links TRBV7-8 to TRBJ1-4; D is possibly TRBD1 (5 bases). V was clipped by 7 bases and J by 7 bases, with 22 bases between them. Germline assignment: CDR1 SGHVS and CDR2 FQNEAQ. This CDR3 has 16 amino acids. Here the CDR3 DNA reads TGTGCCAGCATTAATTCACGATGGGGCGAGGGTGAAAAACTGTTTTTT. It specifies CASINSRWGEGEKLFF. Complete variable domain (other parts from reference TRBV7-8 and TRBJ1-4): GAGVSQSPRYKVAKRGQDVALRCDPISGHVSLFWYQQALGQGPEFLTYFQNEAQLDKSGLPSDRFFAERPEGSVSTLKIQRTQQEDSAVYLCASINSRWGEGEKLFFGSGTQLSVL.

The rearrangement joins TRBV7-9 to TRBJ2-1; TRBD1 might be the D (6 bases). This CDR3 is built from 14 residues. CDR1 SEHNR and CDR2 FQNEAQ come from the germline V gene (reference sequence). With 5 bases removed from V and 4 bases from J, the gap between germline ends came to 12 bases. CDR3 sequence: CASSLRQDYNEQFF. The CDR3 coding sequence is TGTGCCAGCAGCCTGCGACAGGATTACAATGAGCAGTTCTTC.

The chain combines TRBV6-6 with TRBJ2-3; the match to TRBD2 covers 12 bases. Unmatched junction bases numbered 4, after V lost 6 bases and J lost 0 bases. CDR3 length equals 16 residues. Germline V gene sequence: CDR1 MNHNY, CDR2 SVGAGI (reference sequence). CDR3 in DNA: TGTGCCAGCAGACCTAGCGGGGGGGATAGCACAGATACGCAGTATTTT. Encoded protein: CASRPSGGDSTDTQYF.